Each of the 13 T cell receptor beta chains below was sequenced from the same sample in a study of STAT3 mutations in large granular lymphocyte leukemia. Regarding the study as a whole: Every T-LGLL patient had at least one immunodominant TCRbeta clonotype.

These receptors have no known antigen. Assay: immunoSEQ multiplex PCR; the TCRdb copy retains only in-frame clones and omits some. The sample records 8,000 to 13,000 clones, roughly 85% being singletons. The sample consisted of peripheral blood mononuclear cells. These receptors were collected from a man aged 60 to 69 with T-cell large granular lymphocyte leukemia. Some clones in this sample may be carry-over from other donors' samples.

The V call is TRBV5-1, the J call TRBJ1-4; the D gene is possibly TRBD1 (6 bases). V lost 1 base, J lost 8 bases, and 15 bases lay in between. The CDR3 runs to 15 residues. Germline CDR1 is SGHRS and CDR2 is YFSETQ. CDR3 amino acids: CASSLNTGGDEKLFF. For the CDR3, the DNA is TGCGCCAGCAGCTTGAATACCGGGGGCGACGAAAAACTGTTTTTT.

The rearrangement joins TRBV30 to TRBJ1-2; D ambiguous. Germline V lookup: CDR1 GTSNPN, CDR2 SVGIG (reference sequence). Trimming took 5 bases from V and 5 from J, leaving 15 bases between them. CDR3 length equals 13 residues. In DNA form, the CDR3 reads TGTGCCTGGGATGGACGCGGGAGGTATGGCTACACCTTC. Translation: CAWDGRGRYGYTF.

This chain uses TRBV19 with TRBJ2-1; the match to TRBD2 covers 9 bases. The CDR3 length is 15 residues. V trimming: 6 bases; J trimming: 14 bases; junction bases outside the gene matches: 17. Germline V lookup: CDR1 LNHDA, CDR2 SQIVND (reference sequence). The CDR3 here is CASRPRTAGGLREFF. The CDR3 coding sequence is TGTGCCAGTAGGCCCCGGACAGCGGGAGGCCTCAGGGAGTTCTTC.

This clone was counted a single time. The chain joins TRBV5-1 to TRBJ2-7; perhaps TRBD1 as D (7 bases). Germline assignment: CDR1 SGHRS and CDR2 YFSETQ. The V gene lost 5 bases and the J gene lost 0 bases, with 15 bases spanning the gap. This CDR3 contains 15 residues. This chain's CDR3 is CASRGGQWSSYEQYF. CDR3 DNA: TGCGCCAGCAGGGGGGGACAGTGGAGCTCCTACGAGCAGTACTTC.

This clone was observed once. The gene calls are TRBV9 and TRBJ1-1; perhaps TRBD1 as D (5 bases). The CDR3 runs to 15 residues. The ends were cut back, 0 bases at V and 5 bases at J, with 14 bases in the middle. Germline assignment: CDR1 SGDLS and CDR2 YYNGEE. DNA for the CDR3: TGTGCCAGCAGCGTAGCTGCGGGGGTTAGAACTGAAGCTTTCTTT. The encoded protein is CASSVAAGVRTEAFF. The full variable domain, with the rest looked up from reference TRBV9 and TRBJ1-1, is DSGVTQTPKHLITATGQRVTLRCSPRSGDLSVYWYQQSLDQGLQFLIQYYNGEERAKGNILERFSAQQFPDLHSELNLSSLELGDSALYFCASSVAAGVRTEAFFGQGTRLTVV.

The chain links TRBV18 to TRBJ1-2; the D is unclear. Germline CDR1 and CDR2: KGHSH and LQKENI. The CDR3 contains 13 residues. V lost 4 bases, J lost 6 bases, and 12 bases lay in between. Here the CDR3 reads CASSLKGLDGYTF. For the CDR3, the DNA is TGTGCCAGCTCACTAAAGGGCCTGGATGGCTACACCTTC.

This chain connects TRBV28 to TRBJ2-5; D gene unclear. The length of the CDR3 is 14 residues. The ends were cut back, 6 bases at V and 2 bases at J, with 13 bases in the middle. Per germline, CDR1 MDHEN and CDR2 SYDVKM. The CDR3 sequence: CASSSPGRQETQYF. CDR3 sequence (DNA): TGTGCCAGCAGCTCCCCCGGCCGTCAAGAGACCCAGTACTTC.

V usage is TRBV25-1 and J usage is TRBJ2-3; no definite D call. Germline assignment: CDR1 MGHDK and CDR2 SYGVNS. CDR3 size: 11 residues. Trimming took off 5 bases at V and 7 bases at J, with 7 bases between the two ends. The DNA of the CDR3 is TGTGCCAGCAGTAACCCGAATACGCAGTATTTT. It encodes CASSNPNTQYF.

This clone was seen just once. The V gene is TRBV27, the J gene TRBJ1-5, with a possible D match to TRBD1 (6 bases). The CDR3 extends over 14 amino acids. V gave up 4 bases and J gave up 7 bases, with 14 bases separating them. Germline-derived CDR1 and CDR2 are MNHEY and SMNVEV (reference sequence). CDR3 sequence (DNA): TGTGCCAGCAGTTCAACAGGGAATGGACAGCCCCAGCATTTT. Translation gives CASSSTGNGQPQHF.

The J gene is TRBJ2-1, the V gene TRBV29-1, with 12 bases fitting TRBD2. This CDR3 contains 17 residues. CDR1 and CDR2 (germline): SQVTM, ANQGSEA. The junction had 14 bases not matched to a gene; V was cut back by 5 bases and J by 6 bases. The CDR3 is CSVSGLAGWRDGNEQFF. CDR3 nucleotide sequence: TGCAGCGTTAGCGGACTAGCGGGATGGCGTGATGGCAATGAGCAGTTCTTC.

The chain has TRBV7-9 and TRBJ2-2; D gene unclear. This CDR3 has 15 amino acids. The V end lost 3 bases, the J end lost 0 bases, and 8 bases lay between the germline ends. From germline, CDR1 is SEHNR and CDR2 FQNEAQ (reference sequence). The CDR3 protein is CASSLARSNTGELFF. DNA for the CDR3: TGTGCCAGCAGCTTGGCCAGATCGAACACCGGGGAGCTGTTTTTT.

This clone was seen only once. This chain uses TRBV30 with TRBJ2-1; TRBD2 aligns across 11 bases. V shed 1 base and J 6 bases; nucleotides not matched to a gene: 2. There are 14 residues in the CDR3. Germline V gives CDR1 GTSNPN, CDR2 SVGIG (reference sequence). DNA for the CDR3: TGTGCCTGGAGTGCCCTAGCGGGAGGCAATGAGCAGTTCTTC. Its protein product is CAWSALAGGNEQFF.

The chain recombines TRBV19 with TRBJ1-2; 12 bases are shared with TRBD1. Germline assignment: CDR1 LNHDA and CDR2 SQIVND (reference sequence). The J segment lost 5 bases and the V segment lost 3 bases, leaving 13 bases of the junction unmatched. This CDR3 comprises 18 residues. CDR3 in DNA: TGTGCCAGTAGTATCTTGGGACAGGGGGCGTTAAAAGGGTATGGCTACACCTTC. Translated: CASSILGQGALKGYGYTF.